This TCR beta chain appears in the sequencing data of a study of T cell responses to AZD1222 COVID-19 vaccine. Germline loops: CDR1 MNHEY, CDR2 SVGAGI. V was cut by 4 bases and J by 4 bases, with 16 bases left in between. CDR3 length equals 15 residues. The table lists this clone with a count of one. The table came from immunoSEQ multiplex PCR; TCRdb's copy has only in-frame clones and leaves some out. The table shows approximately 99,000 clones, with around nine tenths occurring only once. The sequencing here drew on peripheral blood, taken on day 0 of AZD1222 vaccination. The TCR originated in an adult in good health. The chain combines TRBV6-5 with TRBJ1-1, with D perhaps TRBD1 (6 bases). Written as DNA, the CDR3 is TGTGCCAGCAGTTGGGCCTTGGGGGGCGGCACTGAAGCTTTCTTT. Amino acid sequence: CASSWALGGGTEAFF.